Listed here are 22 T cell receptor beta chains from one sample, sequenced in a study of early T cells in non-severe SARS-CoV-2 infection. TCRdb re-called the 5' RACE reads through MiXCR, storing one row per CDR3 protein. The profile shows about 19,000 distinct CDR3 sequences, around 5.7% of them singletons. The source material was whole blood. Every receptor here comes from an adult who was a healthcare worker with PCR-confirmed SARS-CoV-2 infection or an uninfected control (not recorded which).

This clonotype was picked up many times. The V call is TRBV5-6, the J call TRBJ1-1; D is possibly TRBD1 (5 bases). Germline lookup yields CDR1 SGHDT and CDR2 YYEEEE. The length of the CDR3 is 13 residues. V dropped 2 bases and J dropped 5 bases, with 10 bases sitting between them. This CDR3 is CASSFTGGTEAFF. The CDR3 DNA reads TGTGCCAGCAGCTTCACCGGGGGAACTGAAGCTTTCTTT. The full variable domain, completed using reference TRBV5-6 and TRBJ1-1, is DAGVTQSPTHLIKTRGQQVTLRCSPKSGHDTVSWYQQALGQGPQFIFQYYEEEERQRGNFPDRFSGHQFPNYSSELNVNALLLGDSALYLCASSFTGGTEAFFGQGTRLTVV.

This clonotype was recorded many times. This rearrangement joins TRBV27 to TRBJ2-1; 12 bases are a match to TRBD2. This CDR3 spans 15 amino acids. Germline V gives CDR1 MNHEY, CDR2 SMNVEV (reference sequence). V lost 9 bases and J lost 7; bases outside the gene matches: 10. The CDR3 sequence is CASQTLAGGRNEQFF. The CDR3 DNA reads as TGTGCCAGTCAAACTCTAGCGGGAGGGAGGAATGAGCAGTTCTTC.

This clonotype is labeled as medium-sized. This chain uses TRBV30 with TRBJ2-2, with D possibly being TRBD1 (5 bases). Per germline, CDR1 GTSNPN and CDR2 SVGIG (reference sequence). The germline V and J ends were trimmed by 5 bases and 3 bases, with 19 bases remaining between them. The CDR3 is 16 amino acids. CDR3: CAWVPRQSKYTGELFF. Here the CDR3 DNA reads TGTGCCTGGGTCCCCCGACAGAGCAAGTACACCGGGGAGCTGTTTTTT.

This clonotype was seen repeatedly, ten times or more. This chain connects TRBV5-1 to TRBJ1-5; the D is unclear. Deletions cut 1 base from V and 2 bases from J, with 13 bases between. The germline V gene encodes CDR1 SGHRS and CDR2 YFSETQ. The CDR3 totals 16 residues. The DNA of the CDR3 is TGCGCCAGCAGCTTGACCCCCCTAGGCGGCAATCAGCCCCAGCATTTT. It encodes CASSLTPLGGNQPQHF.

The chain employs TRBV5-6 and TRBJ2-1; 9 nucleotides agree with TRBD2. J lost 6 bases, V lost 1 base, and 5 bases had no gene match. The CDR3 has 15 residues. Germline-derived CDR1 and CDR2 are SGHDT and YYEEEE. CDR3 amino acids: CASSLWGREGNEQFF. The CDR3 nucleotides read TGTGCCAGCAGCTTGTGGGGGCGGGAGGGCAATGAGCAGTTCTTC.

This clonotype was counted only a few times. Just one base apart from a much larger clone, this may be a read error. V usage is TRBV4-1 and J usage is TRBJ2-2; 9 nucleotides agree with TRBD1. The CDR3 is made up of 16 amino acids. Germline trimming cut 1 base from V and 9 bases from J; bases unmatched to any gene: 9. Germline CDR1 reads MGHRA; CDR2 reads YSYEKL. This CDR3 is CASSQGQGVSVRELFF. The CDR3 bases are TGCGCCAGCAGCCAAGGACAGGGGGTGTCGGTGAGGGAGCTGTTTTTT.

This clonotype showed up many times. CDR3 loop: CASSLAGTVLFF. Written as DNA, the CDR3 is TGTGCCAGCAGCTTAGCTGGGACAGTGCTGTTTTTT. V and J are TRBV11-2 and TRBJ1-4; 7 nucleotides align to TRBD1. Germline CDR1 and CDR2: SGHAT and FQNNGV. V lost 1 base to trimming and J lost 14 bases; unmatched junction nucleotides: 4. There are 12 residues in the CDR3.

Ten or more counts support this clonotype. V gene TRBV6-5 combines with J gene TRBJ2-7; possibly TRBD1 for D (5 bases). CDR1 and CDR2 (germline): MNHEY, SVGAGI. The CDR3 extends over 13 amino acids. The V end was cut by 3 bases, the J end by 6 bases, with 12 bases between. CDR3 amino acids: CASSYQGASEQYF. In nucleotides, the CDR3 is TGTGCCAGCAGTTATCAGGGCGCCTCCGAGCAGTACTTC.

This chain connects TRBV20-1 to TRBJ2-7, with 7 bases lining up with TRBD1. Trimming cost V 5 bases and J 1 base; bases outside gene matches: 8. Germline values: CDR1 DFQATT, CDR2 SNEGSKA (reference sequence). The CDR3 extends over 14 amino acids. In DNA, the CDR3 is TGCAGTGCTTTCCAGACAGGGCGTTCCTACGAGCAGTACTTC. Translation: CSAFQTGRSYEQYF.

This clonotype occurred many times. The chain couples TRBV12-3 or TRBV12-4 to TRBJ1-3, with a tentative D call TRBD1 (5 bases). This CDR3 is 15 amino acids long. Trimming cost V 3 bases and J 4 bases, with 13 bases left between them. The CDR3 sequence: CASSFSGAQGNTIYF. For the CDR3, the DNA is TGTGCCAGCAGTTTCAGCGGGGCCCAAGGAAACACCATATATTTT.

Comments on this clonotype: A read error may explain this, as a much larger clone is one base away. The chain is built from TRBV28 and TRBJ2-3; no clear D gene. Germline assignment: CDR1 MDHEN and CDR2 SYDVKM. V lost 10 bases, J lost 4 bases, and 12 bases lay in between. The CDR3 spans 12 residues. In DNA form, the CDR3 reads TGTGCCAACCGAAAACAGTCAGATACGCAGTATTTT. Translation: CANRKQSDTQYF.

At least ten counts were recorded for this clonotype. V and J are TRBV5-5 and TRBJ2-7; 13 positions agree with TRBD2. The length of the CDR3 is 16 residues. Germline V gene data show CDR1 as SGHKS and CDR2 as YYEKEE (reference sequence). With 4 bases clipped from V and 5 bases from J, the junction kept 9 bases outside the gene matches. CDR3 nucleotides: TGTGCCAGCAGCCCCGGATGGACTAGCGGGAGAGACGAGCAGTACTTC. This translates into CASSPGWTSGRDEQYF.

J is TRBJ2-5 and V is TRBV29-1, with a weak D call TRBD1 (5 bases). V was shortened by 3 bases and J by 4 bases, with 12 bases between the two germline ends. CDR1 is SQVTM and CDR2 is ANQGSEA in the germline V gene. CDR3 length equals 13 residues. The CDR3 spells CSVERQNGETQYF. CDR3 DNA sequence: TGCAGCGTTGAGAGACAGAATGGAGAGACCCAGTACTTC.

Many counts were recorded for this clonotype. V is TRBV5-1 and J is TRBJ2-3, with 9 bases fitting TRBD1. The CDR3 extends over 16 amino acids. Trimming cost V 0 bases and J 6 bases; bases outside gene matches: 8. The germline V gene has CDR1 SGHRS and CDR2 YFSETQ. The CDR3 DNA reads TGCGCCAGCAGCTTGGGGACAGGGGTTCGTGTGGATACGCAGTATTTT. Protein product: CASSLGTGVRVDTQYF.

This clonotype was recorded at least ten times. V and J are TRBV20-1 and TRBJ2-7; 10 positions match TRBD2. Germline trimming cut 3 bases from V and 3 bases from J; bases unmatched to any gene: 5. CDR3 length: 14 residues. Germline V lookup: CDR1 DFQATT, CDR2 SNEGSKA (reference sequence). The DNA for the CDR3 is TGCAGTGCTAGGTCCCCTAGCGGGAGCTACGAGCAGTACTTC. Residues: CSARSPSGSYEQYF.

This clonotype came up many times. The genes are TRBV11-2 and TRBJ2-1, with 9 bases that match TRBD2. This CDR3 region has 15 residues. Germline V gene data show CDR1 as SGHAT and CDR2 as FQNNGV. V lost 2 bases and J lost 7; bases outside the gene matches: 6. The CDR3 region has the DNA TGTGCCAGCAGCTTATTCGCGGGAGGGCCTAATGAGCAGTTCTTC. Protein sequence: CASSLFAGGPNEQFF.

There are a few counts of this clonotype. This chain joins TRBV7-9 and TRBJ1-4; D is ambiguous. V was trimmed by 3 bases and J by 3 bases, leaving 8 bases between them. This CDR3 spans 14 amino acids. Looked up from germline, CDR1 is SEHNR and CDR2 is FQNEAQ (reference sequence). Here the CDR3 reads CASSFPAANEKLFF. The CDR3 nucleotides read TGTGCCAGCAGCTTCCCCGCCGCTAATGAAAAACTGTTTTTT.

This chain uses TRBV20-1 with TRBJ2-7; the match to TRBD2 covers 14 bases. V shed 7 bases and J 3 bases; nucleotides not matched to a gene: 5. There are 14 residues in the CDR3. CDR1 is DFQATT and CDR2 is SNEGSKA in the germline V gene (reference sequence). The CDR3 region has the DNA TGCAGTGGTATGGGACTAGCGGGAGTCTACGAGCAGTACTTC. It yields the protein CSGMGLAGVYEQYF.

This clonotype was recorded many times. The rearrangement uses TRBV4-1 and TRBJ2-1; perhaps TRBD2 as D (5 bases). V was cut by 1 base and J by 4 bases, with 11 bases left in between. Germline V gene data show CDR1 as MGHRA and CDR2 as YSYEKL. The length of the CDR3 is 15 residues. The CDR3 nucleotides are TGCGCCAGCAGCCAAGCGGGAACTGGGTACAATGAGCAGTTCTTC. Translation: CASSQAGTGYNEQFF.

This clonotype occurred a few times. The rearrangement joins TRBV5-4 to TRBJ2-7, with 9 positions matching TRBD2. V was pared by 4 bases and J by 2 bases, with 7 bases of the junction left unmatched. The CDR3 is made up of 15 amino acids. Germline CDR1 is SGHNT and CDR2 is YYREEE (reference sequence). In nucleotides, the CDR3 is TGTGCCAGCAGCCCGGAGCTAGCGGGAACCTACGAGCAGTACTTC. The encoded protein is CASSPELAGTYEQYF.

In this sample, this clonotype turned up many times. The chain recombines TRBV6-2 or TRBV6-3 with TRBJ2-1; D gene unclear. Germline lookup yields CDR1 MNHEY and CDR2 SVGEGT. V gave up 0 bases and J gave up 7 bases, with 16 bases separating them. CDR3 size: 16 residues. This chain's CDR3 is CASSYSMSGVSNEQFF. CDR3 sequence (DNA): TGTGCCAGCAGTTACTCGATGTCTGGAGTAAGTAATGAGCAGTTCTTC.

This clonotype came up a few times. The chain carries TRBV7-9 and TRBJ2-7; D may match TRBD1 or TRBD2 (5 bases each). The V end was cut by 3 bases, the J end by 0 bases, with 12 bases between. Germline V gene data show CDR1 as SEHNR and CDR2 as FQNEAQ (reference sequence). This CDR3 spans 15 amino acids. CDR3 loop: CASSFRGSLSYEQYF. The CDR3 nucleotides read TGTGCCAGCAGCTTTCGGGGCAGTCTCTCCTACGAGCAGTACTTC. Full variable domain (remainder filled in from reference TRBV7-9 and TRBJ2-7): DTGVSQNPRHKITKRGQNVTFRCDPISEHNRLYWYRQTLGQGPEFLTYFQNEAQLEKSRLLSDRFSAERPKGSFSTLEIQRTEQGDSAMYLCASSFRGSLSYEQYFGPGTRLTVT.